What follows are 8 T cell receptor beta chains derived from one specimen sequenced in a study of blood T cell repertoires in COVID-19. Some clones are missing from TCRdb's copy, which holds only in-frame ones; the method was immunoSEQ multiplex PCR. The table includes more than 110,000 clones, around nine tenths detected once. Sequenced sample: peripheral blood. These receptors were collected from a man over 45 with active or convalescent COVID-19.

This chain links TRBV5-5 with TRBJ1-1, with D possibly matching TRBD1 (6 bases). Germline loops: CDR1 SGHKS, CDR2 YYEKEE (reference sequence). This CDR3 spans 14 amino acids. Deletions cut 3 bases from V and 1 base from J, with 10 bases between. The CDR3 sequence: CASSWGTTNTEAFF. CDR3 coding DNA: TGTGCCAGCAGCTGGGGGACAACGAACACTGAAGCTTTCTTT. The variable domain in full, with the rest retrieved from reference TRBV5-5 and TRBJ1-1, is DAGVTQSPTHLIKTRGQQVTLRCSPISGHKSVSWYQQVLGQGPQFIFQYYEKEERGRGNFPDRFSARQFPNYSSELNVNALLLGDSALYLCASSWGTTNTEAFFGQGTRLTVV.

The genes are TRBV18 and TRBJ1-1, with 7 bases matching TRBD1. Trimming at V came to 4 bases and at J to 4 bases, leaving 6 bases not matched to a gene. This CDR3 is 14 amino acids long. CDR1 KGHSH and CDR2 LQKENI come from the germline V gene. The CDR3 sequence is CASSQGASGTEAFF. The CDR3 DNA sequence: TGTGCCAGCTCACAGGGGGCGTCTGGCACTGAAGCTTTCTTT.

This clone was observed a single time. The CDR3 DNA sequence: TGCAGCGTTGAAGGGGACAGGGGATCCTACGAGCAGTACTTC. It translates to CSVEGDRGSYEQYF. The chain is built from TRBV29-1 and TRBJ2-7; 10 positions agree with TRBD1. V shed 1 base and J 1 base; nucleotides not matched to a gene: 1. The length of the CDR3 is 14 residues. Germline V gene sequence: CDR1 SQVTM, CDR2 ANQGSEA.

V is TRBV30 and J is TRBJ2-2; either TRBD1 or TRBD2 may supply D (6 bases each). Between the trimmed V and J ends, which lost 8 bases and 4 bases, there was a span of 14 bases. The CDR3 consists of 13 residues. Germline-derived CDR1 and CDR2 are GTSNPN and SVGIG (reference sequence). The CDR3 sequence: CAGGWTATGELFF. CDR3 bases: TGTGCCGGGGGGTGGACAGCCACCGGGGAGCTGTTTTTT.

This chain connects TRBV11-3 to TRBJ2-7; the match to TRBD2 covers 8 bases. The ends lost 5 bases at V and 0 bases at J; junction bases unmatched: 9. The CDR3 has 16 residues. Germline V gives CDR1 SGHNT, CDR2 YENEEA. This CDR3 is CASSPRSGSPSYEQYF. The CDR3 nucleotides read TGTGCCAGCAGCCCTCGGAGCGGGAGTCCCTCCTACGAGCAGTACTTC.

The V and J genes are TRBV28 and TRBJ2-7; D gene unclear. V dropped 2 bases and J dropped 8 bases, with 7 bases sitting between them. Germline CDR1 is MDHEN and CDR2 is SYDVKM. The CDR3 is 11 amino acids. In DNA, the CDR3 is TGTGCCAGCAGTTTACTATCGAAGCAGTACTTC. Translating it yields CASSLLSKQYF. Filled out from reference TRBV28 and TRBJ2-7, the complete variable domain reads DVKVTQSSRYLVKRTGEKVFLECVQDMDHENMFWYRQDPGLGLRLIYFSYDVKMKEKGDIPEGYSVSREKKERFSLILESASTNQTSMYLCASSLLSKQYFGPGTRLTVT.

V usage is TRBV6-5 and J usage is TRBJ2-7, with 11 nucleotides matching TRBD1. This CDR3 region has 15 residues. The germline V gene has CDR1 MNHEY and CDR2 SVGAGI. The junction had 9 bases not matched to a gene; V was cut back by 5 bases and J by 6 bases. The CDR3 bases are TGTGCCAGCAGTATGGCCGGGACAGGGGGATTCGAGCAGTACTTC. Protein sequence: CASSMAGTGGFEQYF.

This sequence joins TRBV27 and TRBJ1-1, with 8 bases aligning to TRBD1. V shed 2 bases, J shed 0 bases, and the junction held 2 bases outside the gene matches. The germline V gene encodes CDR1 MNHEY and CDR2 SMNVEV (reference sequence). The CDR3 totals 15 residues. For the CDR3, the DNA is TGTGCCAGCAGTTTAGACAGGGGCTTGAACACTGAAGCTTTCTTT. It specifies CASSLDRGLNTEAFF.